This passage covers 13 T cell receptor beta chains from one sample sequenced in a study of Ad26.COV2.S vaccination and SARS-CoV-2 variants. Profiling relied on immunoSEQ multiplex PCR, and the TCRdb table lists in-frame clones only, not all of them. The sample lists approximately 340,000 clones; approximately 84% were seen once. Described treatment: around 19 received Ad26.COV2.S at low or high dose, single or two shots; roughly five received placebo; per-sample allocation not given. Sampling was done on day 63 after the first vaccine or placebo injection. The source was peripheral blood, collected in a trial of Ad26.COV2.S vaccine versus placebo. The receptors stem from a person between 18 and 65 years old who received the Ad26.COV2.S COVID-19 vaccine or a placebo.

The gene calls are TRBV4-3 and TRBJ1-2, with TRBD1 identical over 7 bases. CDR1 and CDR2 (germline): LGHNA, YSLEER. V trimming: 1 base; J trimming: 7 bases; junction bases outside the gene matches: 12. This CDR3 spans 16 amino acids. CDR3 nucleotide sequence: TGCGCCAGCAGCCAAGGGGGGGGGACAGCCCGACCTGGCTACACCTTC. This codes for CASSQGGGTARPGYTF.

This clone was recorded many times. The chain joins TRBV6-1 to TRBJ1-1; D call uncertain. There are 15 residues in the CDR3. Germline V gene sequence: CDR1 MNHNS, CDR2 SASEGT. V lost 1 base and J 1 base, leaving 10 bases between the germline ends. This chain's CDR3 is CASSEVTTRNTEAFF. CDR3 bases: TGTGCCAGCAGTGAAGTCACAACAAGGAACACTGAAGCTTTCTTT.

The genes are TRBV7-8 and TRBJ1-1; D remains unclear. The CDR3 covers 16 residues. Germline V CDR1 and CDR2: SGHVS, FQNEAQ. The V end was cut by 3 bases, the J end by 2 bases, with 16 bases between. Here the CDR3 DNA reads TGTGCCAGCAGCTTCTCCGGCGGCAGACCCAACACTGAAGCTTTCTTT. This sequence encodes CASSFSGGRPNTEAFF.

The gene calls are TRBV11-2 and TRBJ2-1, with D perhaps TRBD1 or TRBD2 (6 bases each). Germline CDR1 reads SGHAT; CDR2 reads FQNNGV. Trimming pared 3 bases from V and 4 bases from J, leaving 16 bases between. The CDR3 is 16 amino acids. CDR3 sequence (DNA): TGTGCCAGCAGCTTGGAGGGGCCAGGGGATTACAATGAGCAGTTCTTC. Its translation is CASSLEGPGDYNEQFF.

The rearrangement joins TRBV5-1 to TRBJ2-1, with D tentatively TRBD1 or TRBD2 (5 bases each). The CDR3 extends over 17 amino acids. V shed 0 bases and J shed 7 bases, with 20 bases lying between them. CDR1 is SGHRS and CDR2 is YFSETQ in the germline V gene. The DNA for the CDR3 is TGCGCCAGCAGCTTGGGGTCGGGGAACAGTAAGGGGAATGAGCAGTTCTTC. It codes for CASSLGSGNSKGNEQFF.

This chain links TRBV6-6 with TRBJ1-5; 7 nucleotides agree with TRBD1. Looked up from germline, CDR1 is MNHNY and CDR2 is SVGAGI (reference sequence). The CDR3 has 14 amino acids. Trimming at V came to 8 bases and at J to 2 bases, leaving 6 bases not matched to a gene. The DNA for the CDR3 is TGTGCCAGCCACAGGGGTACTGGCAATCAGCCCCAGCATTTT. Amino acids: CASHRGTGNQPQHF.

This chain joins TRBV15 and TRBJ2-1; 9 bases fit TRBD1. V lost 3 bases, J lost 5 bases, and 5 bases stayed unmatched. The CDR3 consists of 15 residues. The germline CDR1 and CDR2 sequences are LNHNV and YYDKDF (reference sequence). CDR3 residues: CATSSRDREHNEQFF. CDR3 sequence (DNA): TGTGCCACCAGCAGCCGGGACAGGGAACACAATGAGCAGTTCTTC.

This chain joins TRBV19 and TRBJ2-3; D uncertain. The CDR3 sequence is 13 residues long. The germline V gene has CDR1 LNHDA and CDR2 SQIVND (reference sequence). The V gene lost 5 bases and the J gene lost 3 bases, with 9 bases spanning the gap. CDR3 nucleotides: TGTGCCAGTAGTGATAGTCTAACAGATACGCAGTATTTT. Amino acids: CASSDSLTDTQYF.

The chain joins TRBV27 to TRBJ2-7; 14 nucleotides align to TRBD2. This CDR3 has 18 residues. V lost 2 bases to trimming and J lost 4 bases; unmatched junction nucleotides: 10. CDR1 MNHEY and CDR2 SMNVEV come from the germline V gene (reference sequence). The CDR3 DNA reads TGTGCCAGCAGTTTACGGACTAGCGGGAGGTTTACGTCGTACGAGCAGTACTTC. It yields the protein CASSLRTSGRFTSYEQYF.

The rearrangement links TRBV30 to TRBJ2-3; tentatively, D is TRBD2 (6 bases). Germline-derived CDR1 and CDR2 are GTSNPN and SVGIG (reference sequence). V lost 5 bases, J lost 0 bases, and 12 bases lay in between. The CDR3 is 14 residues long. CDR3 bases: TGTGCCTGGGGGACGGGACTCAGCACAGATACGCAGTATTTT. Protein sequence: CAWGTGLSTDTQYF.

This clone was observed once. The rearrangement uses TRBV27 and TRBJ2-2; D is unresolved. Trimming took off 7 bases at V and 5 bases at J, with 8 bases between the two ends. CDR3 length: 12 amino acids. CDR1 is MNHEY and CDR2 is SMNVEV in the germline V gene (reference sequence). CDR3 DNA: TGTGCCAGCACGACAAAGACCGGGGAGCTGTTTTTT. Translated, it gives CASTTKTGELFF.

V usage is TRBV29-1 and J usage is TRBJ2-1; 7 bases agree with TRBD2. Germline CDR1 reads SQVTM; CDR2 reads ANQGSEA. This CDR3 has 15 residues. V dropped 5 bases and J dropped 1; count of bases not matched to a gene: 8. This CDR3 reads CSVWFRGVSYNEQFF. Here the CDR3 DNA reads TGCAGCGTTTGGTTTCGGGGGGTGTCCTACAATGAGCAGTTCTTC.

This sequence joins TRBV20-1 and TRBJ1-1; D remains unclear. The CDR3 has 16 residues. Germline V CDR1 and CDR2: DFQATT, SNEGSKA (reference sequence). Trimming removed 3 bases from V and 0 bases from J, with 17 bases in between. The DNA of the CDR3 is TGCAGTGCTAGTTCCATACCGGGTACCATGAACACTGAAGCTTTCTTT. This codes for CSASSIPGTMNTEAFF.